Listed below are T cell receptor beta chains from one sample, sequenced in a study of shared clonotypes between healthy human individuals. TCRdb keeps only in-frame clones here, not all; method: immunoSEQ multiplex PCR. The sample has under 650,000 clones; 90% to 97% are singletons. Input material: naive CD4+ T cells sorted from blood. The receptor set was obtained from a woman aged 25-40 years in good health. Both conserved end residues are part of each CDR3. Fields, in order: clone size, D gene, V gene, J gene, CDR3 DNA, CDR3 protein. D genes are given only for firm matches. The size field is filled for only some rows; it gives once, few, many or a size class.

-	TRBD1	TRBV11-2	TRBJ1-2	TGTGCCAGCAGCTCGGGACCCAGGGACAGAAACTATGGCTACACCTTC	CASSSGPRDRNYGYTF
-	TRBD1	TRBV30	TRBJ2-1	TGTGCCTGGAGTTCCGGGACAGAGTACAATGAGCAGTTCTTC	CAWSSGTEYNEQFF
-	-	TRBV7-2	TRBJ2-2	TGTGCCGGCAGCTTGGGTCTTGGTCTAGCCCCCGGGGAGCTGTTTTTT	CAGSLGLGLAPGELFF
-	-	TRBV19	TRBJ1-1	TGTGCCAGTAGTTCAACCCCCTCGAGGCGGGGGAACACTGAAGCTTTCTTT	CASSSTPSRRGNTEAFF
-	-	TRBV19	TRBJ1-1	TGTGCCAGTAGTTGGTCGGGGGATACTGAAGCTTTCTTT	CASSWSGDTEAFF
-	-	TRBV5-5	TRBJ2-5	TGTGCCAGCAGCCGCAAGGGACCTTATGGGGAGACCCAGTACTTC	CASSRKGPYGETQYF
-	TRBD2	TRBV5-1	TRBJ2-2	TGCGCCAGCAGCTCCTGGCCTAGGCTAGCGGGTAACACCGGGGAGCTGTTTTTT	CASSSWPRLAGNTGELFF
-	-	TRBV4-1	TRBJ1-1	TGCGCCAGCAGCCAATGGGGGGGCGAGAGTGTTACTGAAGCTTTCTTT	CASSQWGGESVTEAFF
-	-	TRBV19	TRBJ1-1	TGTGCCAGTAGCCGTCAGCTGAACACTGAAGCTTTCTTT	CASSRQLNTEAFF
-	TRBD1	TRBV25-1	TRBJ2-7	TGTGCCAGCAGGGCCGGGACAGCCACCTACGAGCAGTACTTC	CASRAGTATYEQYF
-	-	TRBV28	TRBJ2-7	TGTGCCAGCAGCATCCCACCGGGTCTCTACGAGCAGTACTTC	CASSIPPGLYEQYF
-	-	TRBV2	TRBJ2-5	TGTGCCAGCAGTGCGTGGGCTCAAGAGACCCAGTACTTC	CASSAWAQETQYF
once	TRBD1	TRBV28	TRBJ1-2	TGTGCCAGCAGTTTCGGGGACAGGAACTATGGCTACACCTTC	CASSFGDRNYGYTF
-	-	TRBV29-1	TRBJ1-1	TGCAGCACCGGGTCATCTGCGGGAACTGAAGCTTTCTTT	CSTGSSAGTEAFF
-	TRBD2	TRBV28	TRBJ2-5	TGTGCCAGCAGATCGGGACTAGCGGGATGGGCGGAGACCCAGTACTTC	CASRSGLAGWAETQYF
-	-	TRBV5-1	TRBJ2-5	TGCGCCAGCCGATTTAGCGGATTACAAGAGACCCAGTACTTC	CASRFSGLQETQYF
-	-	TRBV21-1	TRBJ2-2	TGTGCCAGCAGCAAATCGGGTGGGAGGGAGCGGATCACCGGGGAGCTGTTTTTT	CASSKSGGRERITGELFF
few	-	TRBV2	TRBJ2-5	TGTGCCAGCAGTCCCACTCTTGAAGAGACCCAGTACTTC	CASSPTLEETQYF
-	-	TRBV5-1	TRBJ2-1	TGCGCCAGCAGCTTGGGGGGCGCGCTGACCCAGTGGGAGCAGTTCTTC	CASSLGGALTQWEQFF
-	-	TRBV7-9	TRBJ1-6	TGTGCCAGCAGCTTCGGACCTCTGTATAATTCACCCCTCCACTTT	CASSFGPLYNSPLHF
once	TRBD2	TRBV19	TRBJ2-3	TGTGCCAGTAGTCCCCTTAGCGGGAGTCCCGATACGCAGTATTTT	CASSPLSGSPDTQYF
-	-	TRBV27	TRBJ1-4	TGTGCCAGCAGTTTATTCAGGAGTAATGAAAAACTGTTTTTT	CASSLFRSNEKLFF
-	TRBD2	TRBV10-1	TRBJ2-1	TGCGCCAGCAGTTTAACGGGAGGGCCGTTCAATGAGCAGTTCTTC	CASSLTGGPFNEQFF
once	-	TRBV5-1	TRBJ1-5	TGCGCCAGCAGCGCAAACCCCGGGACGGAACATCAGCCCCAGCATTTT	CASSANPGTEHQPQHF
-	-	TRBV5-6	TRBJ1-5	TGTGCCAGCAGTTACGAATCGCATCAGCCCCAGCATTTT	CASSYESHQPQHF
-	TRBD1	TRBV4-1	TRBJ1-5	TGCGCCAGCAGCCAACCGGTAAGGGGGCTTTATAGCAATCAGCCCCAGCATTTT	CASSQPVRGLYSNQPQHF
-	-	TRBV11-3	TRBJ2-7	TGTGCCAGCAGCTTAGGCCACGAGCAGTACTTC	CASSLGHEQYF
once	TRBD2	TRBV4-1	TRBJ2-5	TGCGCCAGCAGCCACCGGCCTAGCGGGGCTGGGGAACAAGAGACCCAGTACTTC	CASSHRPSGAGEQETQYF
-	TRBD2	TRBV11-2	TRBJ2-2	TGTGCCAGCAGCTTCTTCAGGACTAGCGGGTACGCGAACACCGGGGAGCTGTTTTTT	CASSFFRTSGYANTGELFF
-	-	TRBV7-9	TRBJ2-5	TGTGCCAGCAGCTTCCACAGAGACCAAGAGACCCAGTACTTC	CASSFHRDQETQYF
-	TRBD1	TRBV28	TRBJ2-3	TGTGCCAGCAGTCTATACCCCCTCCGGACAGGGACAGATACGCAGTATTTT	CASSLYPLRTGTDTQYF
-	-	TRBV4-1	TRBJ1-4	TGCGCCAGCAGCCAAGGGACCGGGGGTTCTAATGAAAAACTGTTTTTT	CASSQGTGGSNEKLFF
-	-	TRBV18	TRBJ1-1	TGTGCCAGCTCACCTCCCAACCAGGGCGATACTGAAGCTTTCTTT	CASSPPNQGDTEAFF
-	-	TRBV27	TRBJ2-7	TGTGCCAGCGCCTCCCAGGAAAGGGGGGGCTACGAGCAGTACTTC	CASASQERGGYEQYF
-	TRBD1	TRBV5-4	TRBJ1-3	TGTGCCAGCAGCCGGACAGGGGGAAACACCATATATTTT	CASSRTGGNTIYF
-	-	TRBV11-2	TRBJ2-1	TGTGCCAGCAGCTTCGGGGCGTGGGACTCCTACAATGAGCAGTTCTTC	CASSFGAWDSYNEQFF
-	TRBD2	TRBV6-1	TRBJ2-7	TGTGCCAGCAGTGAAGCGCTCGTTCAAGCGGGACTTTACTACGAGCAGTACTTC	CASSEALVQAGLYYEQYF
-	TRBD1	TRBV27	TRBJ2-7	TGTGCCAGCAGTTTATCGCCCGGGACAGGGAGCTACGAGCAGTACTTC	CASSLSPGTGSYEQYF
-	-	TRBV7-2	TRBJ1-4	TGTGCCAGCAGCTTAGCAGGGACAACTAATGAAAAACTGTTTTTT	CASSLAGTTNEKLFF
-	-	TRBV7-9	TRBJ2-7	TGTGCCAGCAGCTTCCGGGATAACTCCTACGAGCAGTACTTC	CASSFRDNSYEQYF
-	TRBD1	TRBV5-1	TRBJ2-3	TGCGCCAGCAGCAAGGGGGCGCGGACAGATACGCAGTATTTT	CASSKGARTDTQYF
-	-	TRBV18	TRBJ2-6	TGTGCCAGCTCACCACGGGACACATTCTCTGGGGCCAACGTCCTGACTTTC	CASSPRDTFSGANVLTF
-	-	TRBV6-5	TRBJ2-7	TGTGCCAGCAGTTACAACATTCCGGGGCTGGGGGGCGAGCAGTACTTC	CASSYNIPGLGGEQYF
-	-	TRBV6-5	TRBJ1-4	TGTGCCAGCAGTTACTCGGGTCGCGGGGGTAATGAAAAACTGTTTTTT	CASSYSGRGGNEKLFF
-	-	TRBV19	TRBJ2-5	TGTGCCAGTAGTATGGGGACAAACCAAGAGACCCAGTACTTC	CASSMGTNQETQYF